This TCR beta chain comes out of a study of shared clonotypes between healthy human individuals. Study-wide results and caveats: Only blood was sampled, and tissue TCR repertoires likely differ from blood ones.

Germline V gene data show CDR1 as SGHRS and CDR2 as YFSETQ. V shed 4 bases and J 0 bases; nucleotides not matched to a gene: 18. This CDR3 is 21 amino acids long. About this clone: The antigen is undetermined.

Execution of the assay was at deep level. Under the authors' procedure: ImmunoSEQ supplied junction-only sequences lacking quality scores, so filtering was different. Libraries were prepared by immunoSEQ multiplex PCR; TCRdb keeps only in-frame clonotypes and omits some of them. V and J calls plus clone size are reproduced from that table; the DNA served to infer D and trimming. In the table there are about 560,000 clones, roughly four fifths of which are singletons. Healthy and HIV-negative, the adult donors had no recent acute infections or vaccinations. J is TRBJ2-2 and V is TRBV5-1; 10 bases fit TRBD2. The sequence was collected from a woman in her thirties or forties in good health. Some clones in this sample may be carry-over from other donors' samples. Sequenced material: PBMCs. CDR3 region: CASSPRLRAGGPLANTGELFF. The DNA for the CDR3 is TGCGCCAGCAGCCCCCGACTAAGAGCGGGAGGGCCTCTTGCGAACACCGGGGAGCTGTTTTTT.